This T cell receptor beta chain was recorded in a study of CD8 T cells in ankylosing spondylitis. This clonotype was counted only a few times. The antigen remains undetermined. Making use of molecular barcodes, quantitative 5'-RACE generated TCR beta libraries. One entry per CDR3 protein, called by TCRdb with MiXCR from the 5' RACE reads. The sample includes over 75,000 distinct CDR3 sequences, around 9.4% of them seen just once. Overall study findings and caveats: The authors reported significant enrichment of disease-linked clones in matched ankylosing spondylitis synovial fluid.

This sequence originates from a male donor with ankylosing spondylitis or in good health (not recorded which). The material sequenced was blood, either unsorted or a sorted T cell fraction (not recorded which).

The chain's CDR3 is CASSSGTRGPQETQYF. The CDR3 DNA reads as TGTGCCAGCAGCTCCGGGACTAGAGGGCCCCAAGAGACCCAGTACTTC. This chain joins TRBV9 and TRBJ2-5; TRBD2 matches at 8 bases. Germline CDR1 SGDLS, CDR2 YYNGEE. The CDR3 is 16 residues long. V was pared by 4 bases and J by 1 base, with 9 bases of the junction left unmatched. Based on the CDR3 plus reference TRBV9 and TRBJ2-5, the full variable domain is DSGVTQTPKHLITATGQRVTLRCSPRSGDLSVYWYQQSLDQGLQFLIQYYNGEERAKGNILERFSAQQFPDLHSELNLSSLELGDSALYFCASSSGTRGPQETQYFGPGTRLLVL.